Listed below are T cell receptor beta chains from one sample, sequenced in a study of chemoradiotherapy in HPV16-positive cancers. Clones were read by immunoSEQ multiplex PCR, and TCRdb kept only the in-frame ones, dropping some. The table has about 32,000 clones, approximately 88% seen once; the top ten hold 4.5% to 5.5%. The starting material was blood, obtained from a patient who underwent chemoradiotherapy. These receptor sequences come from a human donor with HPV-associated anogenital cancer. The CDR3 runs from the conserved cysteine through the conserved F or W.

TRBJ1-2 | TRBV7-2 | CASSSQVGYGYTF
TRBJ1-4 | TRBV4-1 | CASSQGTGGTLMEKLFF
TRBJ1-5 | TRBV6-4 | CASSVSGQPNQPQHF
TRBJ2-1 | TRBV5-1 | CASSQRQENNEQFF
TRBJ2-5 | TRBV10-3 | CAISKDRSQETQYF
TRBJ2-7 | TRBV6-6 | CASSRDLSYEQYF
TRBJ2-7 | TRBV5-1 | CASSLSGTSYEQYF
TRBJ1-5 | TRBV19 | CASWTRDSNQPQHF
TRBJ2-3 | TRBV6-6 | CASSPPGQAFTDTQYF
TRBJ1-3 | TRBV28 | CASIGNTIYF
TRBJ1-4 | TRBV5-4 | CASSLGHANEKLFF
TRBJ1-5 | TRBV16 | CASSQGDPNQPQHF
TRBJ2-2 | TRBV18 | CASSPRAQGKSSTGELFF
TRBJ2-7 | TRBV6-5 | CASKSAFRAYEQYF
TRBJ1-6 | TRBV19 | CASSIEMTSPLHF
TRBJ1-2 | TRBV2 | CASTGGRGGYTF
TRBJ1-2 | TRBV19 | CASSPIDKNYGYTF
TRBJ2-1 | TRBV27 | CASNSIPESSYNEQFF
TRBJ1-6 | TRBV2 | CASSDRDRGQSPLHF
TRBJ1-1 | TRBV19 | CASKIPGQGLEAFF
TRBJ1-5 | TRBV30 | CAWSVFNVNHQPQHF
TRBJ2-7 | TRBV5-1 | CASSLGSTGYYEQYF
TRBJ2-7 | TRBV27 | CASSPTHRDRATYEQYF
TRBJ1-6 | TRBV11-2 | CASSTGTAYQYNSPLHF
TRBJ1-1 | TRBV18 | CASSPQGSLNTEAFF
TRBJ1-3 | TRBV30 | CAWSLWGTGNTIYF
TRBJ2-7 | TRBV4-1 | CASSRGLLIFNDEQYF
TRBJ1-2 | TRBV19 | CASSTRDRGNYGYTF
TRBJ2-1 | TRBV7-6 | CASSLGPTTNSYNEQFF
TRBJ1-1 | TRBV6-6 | CASSYSEGFAFF
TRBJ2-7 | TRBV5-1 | CASSRDSKAYEQYF
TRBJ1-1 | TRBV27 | CASSWSGYTEAFF
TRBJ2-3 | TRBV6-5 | CASSYSSGTGPDTQYF